The 28 T cell receptor beta chains below were found in one sample sequenced in a study of PD-L1 blockade in urothelial cancer (dated by TCRdb to 2016 to 2017). The time point label for this specimen denotes: pretreatment peripheral blood. Receptor amplification or capture employed the immunoSEQ multiplex PCR assay. In its TCRdb copy, this immuneACCESS table keeps in-frame sequences only and misses some clones. Where compared with another copy, unresolved V genes explain less than half of these, and the others have no known cause. This sample has about 33,000 clones in its table, and about 80% of those were observed once. Approximately 14% of the sample comes from the top ten. The source was PBMCs, collected around atezolizumab (anti-PD-L1) treatment. The receptors stem from a man in his sixties with urothelial cancer.

This clone was observed once. The same CDR3 is also encoded by other DNA sequences in this sample. V gene TRBV11-2 combines with J gene TRBJ2-7; 15 positions match TRBD2. The ends lost 6 bases at V and 2 bases at J; junction bases unmatched: 2. Per the germline V gene, CDR1 is SGHAT and CDR2 is FQNNGV. CDR3 length equals 15 residues. In nucleotides, the CDR3 is TGTGCCAGCAGGGGGACTAGCGGGAGGCCCTACGAGCAGTACTTC. Amino acid sequence: CASRGTSGRPYEQYF.

The chain uses TRBV20-1 and TRBJ2-5; D is undetermined. The ends were cut back, 3 bases at V and 3 bases at J, with 5 bases in the middle. CDR1 and CDR2 from the germline V gene are DFQATT and SNEGSKA (reference sequence). The CDR3 length is 11 residues. This CDR3 is CSARPEETQYF. In DNA form, the CDR3 reads TGCAGTGCTAGGCCAGAAGAGACCCAGTACTTC.

V is TRBV6-5 and J is TRBJ2-1; possibly TRBD1 for D (7 bases). This CDR3 comprises 15 residues. Germline V gene sequence: CDR1 MNHEY, CDR2 SVGAGI. The V end lost 2 bases, the J end lost 5 bases, and 13 bases lay between the germline ends. CDR3: CASSYGGTANNEQFF. The DNA for the CDR3 is TGTGCCAGCAGTTACGGAGGGACAGCCAACAATGAGCAGTTCTTC.

V and J are TRBV7-3 and TRBJ2-1; 8 nucleotides align to TRBD1. With 5 bases clipped from V and 6 bases from J, the junction kept 6 bases outside the gene matches. The CDR3 length is 14 residues. Germline V lookup: CDR1 SGHTA, CDR2 FQGTGA. The CDR3 DNA reads as TGTGCCAGCAGCGCTAGGACAGGGAGCAATGAGCAGTTCTTC. It codes for CASSARTGSNEQFF.

The V call is TRBV28, the J call TRBJ2-3; D gene ambiguous. Germline CDR1 is MDHEN and CDR2 is SYDVKM. Trimming cost V 6 bases and J 8 bases, with 15 bases left between them. The CDR3 covers 13 residues. The CDR3 reads CASSQDSRVTQYF. CDR3 DNA: TGTGCCAGCAGCCAAGATAGCCGGGTTACGCAGTATTTT. Variable domain in full (rest from reference TRBV28 and TRBJ2-3): DVKVTQSSRYLVKRTGEKVFLECVQDMDHENMFWYRQDPGLGLRLIYFSYDVKMKEKGDIPEGYSVSREKKERFSLILESASTNQTSMYLCASSQDSRVTQYFGPGTRLTVL.

This clone was seen only once. The genes are TRBV11-3 and TRBJ2-3; D uncertain. Per the germline V gene, CDR1 is SGHNT and CDR2 is YENEEA. The CDR3 contains 12 residues. The germline V and J ends were trimmed by 6 bases and 4 bases, with 8 bases remaining between them. Here the CDR3 DNA reads TGTGCCAGCAGTCAGAATGCAGATACGCAGTATTTT. Its protein is CASSQNADTQYF.

The rearrangement uses TRBV4-1 and TRBJ2-7, with D unresolved. The CDR3 has 14 residues. Per the germline V gene, CDR1 is MGHRA and CDR2 is YSYEKL. Trimming took off 1 base at V and 1 base at J, with 8 bases between the two ends. CDR3 sequence reads: CASSQGQESYEQYF. DNA of the CDR3: TGCGCCAGCAGCCAAGGCCAGGAATCCTACGAGCAGTACTTC.

V gene TRBV6-6 combines with J gene TRBJ1-1, with 9 positions matching TRBD1. V shed 5 bases, J shed 7 bases, and the junction held 8 bases outside the gene matches. From germline, CDR1 is MNHNY and CDR2 SVGAGI (reference sequence). CDR3 length equals 14 residues. The CDR3 sequence is CASSDGQGKGEAFF. Here the CDR3 DNA reads TGTGCCAGCAGTGACGGACAGGGGAAAGGTGAAGCTTTCTTT.

The J gene is TRBJ2-5, the V gene TRBV7-6; no clear D. Germline V CDR1 and CDR2: SGHVS, FNYEAQ. This CDR3 is 13 amino acids long. The V and J ends lost 5 bases and 5 bases respectively, with 12 bases between them. CDR3 in amino acids: CASSGSRMETQYF. CDR3 nucleotides: TGTGCCAGCAGCGGATCTAGGATGGAGACCCAGTACTTC.

To note about this clone: The junction differs from germline at one of its ends, possibly a read error. The gene calls are TRBV28 and TRBJ1-6; tentative D call: TRBD1 (6 bases). Germline lookup yields CDR1 MDHEN and CDR2 SYDVKM. The CDR3 totals 13 residues. The chain's CDR3 is CASNLNRDSPLHF. In DNA form, the CDR3 reads TGTGCCAGCAATTTAAACAGGGATTCACCCCTCCACTTT.

This chain uses TRBV10-3 with TRBJ2-1; possibly TRBD1 for D (5 bases). The CDR3 has 15 amino acids. Germline-derived CDR1 and CDR2 are ENHRY and SYGVKD. The V end lost 6 bases, the J end lost 0 bases, and 12 bases lay between the germline ends. The CDR3 reads CAIRSTESSYNEQFF. DNA of the CDR3: TGTGCCATCAGGTCGACAGAGAGCTCCTACAATGAGCAGTTCTTC.

This clone has only one observation. The V call is TRBV7-8, the J call TRBJ2-1; D is unresolved. The CDR3 loop spans 16 amino acids. With 4 bases removed from V and 5 bases from J, the gap between germline ends came to 18 bases. Germline V gene data show CDR1 as SGHVS and CDR2 as FQNEAQ. The CDR3 nucleotides are TGTGCCAGCAGCTATTCGCGGCGATCCCCCCACAATGAGCAGTTCTTC. This encodes CASSYSRRSPHNEQFF.

The genes are TRBV5-6 and TRBJ1-2; D perhaps matches TRBD1 (6 bases). Germline loops: CDR1 SGHDT, CDR2 YYEEEE. Trimming took 4 bases from V and 3 from J, leaving 22 bases between them. The CDR3 runs to 17 residues. The CDR3 protein is CASSGRGGLGLYYGYTF. As DNA, the CDR3 is TGTGCCAGCAGCGGCCGCGGGGGGCTAGGCCTCTACTATGGCTACACCTTC.

The chain couples TRBV21-1 to TRBJ1-5. TRBV21-1 is marked as a pseudogene. This CDR3 contains 16 residues. Here the CDR3 reads CASSKGGVRRNQPQHF. CDR3 nucleotides: TGTGCCAGCAGCAAAGGGGGAGTCCGGCGCAATCAGCCCCAGCATTTT.

The chain uses TRBV28 and TRBJ2-7; 10 bases are a match to TRBD2. V shed 3 bases and J 3 bases; nucleotides not matched to a gene: 5. Germline V gene sequence: CDR1 MDHEN, CDR2 SYDVKM. This CDR3 spans 15 amino acids. The CDR3 DNA reads TGTGCCAGCAGTTTGACTAGCGGGCCCCGCTACGAGCAGTACTTC. Its translation is CASSLTSGPRYEQYF. The variable domain in full, completed from reference TRBV28 and TRBJ2-7, reads DVKVTQSSRYLVKRTGEKVFLECVQDMDHENMFWYRQDPGLGLRLIYFSYDVKMKEKGDIPEGYSVSREKKERFSLILESASTNQTSMYLCASSLTSGPRYEQYFGPGTRLTVT.

CDR3 loop: CASSHNQGQGIGELFF. CDR3 in DNA: TGTGCCAGCAGCCATAACCAGGGTCAGGGGATCGGGGAGCTGTTTTTT. The chain recombines TRBV4-2 with TRBJ2-2; maybe TRBD1 (6 bases). The germline CDR1 and CDR2 sequences are LGHNA and YNFKEQ. The V gene lost 3 bases and the J gene lost 7 bases, with 18 bases spanning the gap. The CDR3 spans 16 residues.

This clone was seen more than once but under ten times. The chain is built from TRBV6-5 and TRBJ1-5, with TRBD1 as a possible D gene (6 bases). The CDR3 consists of 15 residues. Germline CDR1 and CDR2: MNHEY and SVGAGI. V was clipped by 7 bases and J by 3 bases, with 16 bases between them. The CDR3 is CASMARQAHNQPQHF. As DNA, the CDR3 is TGTGCCAGCATGGCCAGACAGGCGCACAATCAGCCCCAGCATTTT.

CDR3 nucleotide sequence: TGTGCCAGCAGCCCTGGGAGTGGAGCGGTCGTCACAGATACGCAGTATTTT. Its protein is CASSPGSGAVVTDTQYF. The V and J genes are TRBV9 and TRBJ2-3, with a possible D match to TRBD2 (5 bases). This CDR3 is 17 amino acids long. Germline lookup yields CDR1 SGDLS and CDR2 YYNGEE. Trimming left V 4 bases short and J 2 bases short, with 20 bases between.

The chain carries TRBV2 and TRBJ2-7; 7 nucleotides align to TRBD1. Germline CDR1 reads SNHLY; CDR2 reads FYNNEI. CDR3 length equals 15 residues. Trimming removed 2 bases from V and 4 bases from J; junction bases left unmatched: 8. DNA of the CDR3: TGTGCCAGCAGTGAACGTCCGACAGGGTCTTACGAGCAGTACTTC. It codes for CASSERPTGSYEQYF.

This chain connects TRBV5-1 to TRBJ1-4; no definite D call. V lost 3 bases, J lost 7 bases, and 16 bases lay in between. The CDR3 runs 15 residues. The germline V gene has CDR1 SGHRS and CDR2 YFSETQ. The CDR3 DNA sequence: TGCGCCAGCAGCTCAAAGCCAGACCCAGGTGAAAAACTGTTTTTT. It specifies CASSSKPDPGEKLFF. Variable domain in full (rest from reference TRBV5-1 and TRBJ1-4): KAGVTQTPRYLIKTRGQQVTLSCSPISGHRSVSWYQQTPGQGLQFLFEYFSETQRNKGNFPGRFSGRQFSNSRSEMNVSTLELGDSALYLCASSSKPDPGEKLFFGSGTQLSVL.

This chain uses TRBV30 with TRBJ2-7; 7 bases are shared with TRBD2. Germline assignment: CDR1 GTSNPN and CDR2 SVGIG (reference sequence). The CDR3 extends over 11 amino acids. J lost 7 bases, V lost 1 base, and 1 base had no gene match. The CDR3 region has the DNA TGTGCCTGGAGTGCCGGGGGGGAGCAGTACTTC. This sequence encodes CAWSAGGEQYF.

This clone was counted only a few times. The V gene is TRBV30, the J gene TRBJ2-7; TRBD2 might be the D (6 bases). Germline V CDR1 and CDR2: GTSNPN, SVGIG (reference sequence). V lost 0 bases, J lost 3 bases, and 12 bases lay in between. This CDR3 is 14 amino acids long. The CDR3 nucleotides read TGTGCCTGGAGTGTAGATAGCGGCGACTACGAGCAGTACTTC. Its protein is CAWSVDSGDYEQYF.

The chain combines TRBV11-2 with TRBJ2-7; 11 nucleotides match TRBD2. The CDR3 has 15 residues. From germline, CDR1 is SGHAT and CDR2 FQNNGV. With V trimmed by 5 bases and J by 1 base, 4 bases remained unmatched. The CDR3 DNA sequence: TGTGCCAGCAGCACCCTAGCGGGAGGTTCCTACGAGCAGTACTTC. Protein: CASSTLAGGSYEQYF.

Worth noting for this clone: A read error may account for a junction end that differs from germline. The rearrangement uses TRBV28 and TRBJ2-7, with 11 positions matching TRBD2. The CDR3 has 18 amino acids. Per the germline V gene, CDR1 is MDHEN and CDR2 is SYDVKM. The CDR3 DNA reads as TGTGCCAGCAGTGCCGGGGGACTAGCGGTCCTACGAGCAGTAGACGGAGACTTC. As protein: CASSAGGLAVLRAVDGDF.

This clone was detected a few times. The chain couples TRBV10-1 to TRBJ1-5; maybe TRBD1 (5 bases). This CDR3 has 14 residues. V lost 2 bases and J 5 bases, leaving 10 bases between the germline ends. Germline-derived CDR1 and CDR2 are WNHNN and SYGVQD (reference sequence). CDR3 sequence reads: CASSEGGKDQPQHF. The CDR3 DNA is TGCGCCAGCAGTGAGGGGGGGAAGGATCAGCCCCAGCATTTT.

In this sample, this clone turned up once. The CDR3 sequence is CAISIGTSGSYEQYF. CDR3 DNA sequence: TGTGCCATCAGTATAGGGACTAGCGGGAGCTACGAGCAGTACTTC. The gene calls are TRBV10-3 and TRBJ2-7; TRBD2 matches 14 bases. This CDR3 has 15 amino acids. With V trimmed by 5 bases and J by 3 bases, 3 bases remained unmatched. Germline V gene data show CDR1 as ENHRY and CDR2 as SYGVKD.

The chain is built from TRBV30 and TRBJ1-4, with a weak D call TRBD1 (5 bases). Trimming took off 3 bases at V and 8 bases at J, with 19 bases between the two ends. CDR3 size: 15 residues. The germline gives CDR1 GTSNPN, CDR2 SVGIG (reference sequence). The CDR3 reads CAWSGGGGRREKLFF. The DNA for the CDR3 is TGTGCCTGGAGCGGTGGGGGGGGACGACGGGAAAAACTGTTTTTT. Filled out from reference TRBV30 and TRBJ1-4, the complete variable domain reads SQTIHQWPATLVQPVGSPLSLECTVEGTSNPNLYWYRQAAGRGLQLLFYSVGIGQISSEVPQNLSASRPQDRQFILSSKKLLLSDSGFYLCAWSGGGGRREKLFFGSGTQLSVL.

This clone has a single count. V is TRBV30 and J is TRBJ1-5; the D gene is possibly TRBD1 (6 bases). The CDR3 sequence is 13 residues long. V gave up 5 bases and J gave up 4 bases, with 12 bases separating them. Germline V gives CDR1 GTSNPN, CDR2 SVGIG (reference sequence). This CDR3 is CAWAGGLNQPQHF. The DNA of the CDR3 is TGTGCCTGGGCGGGGGGCCTGAATCAGCCCCAGCATTTT.